This paragraph covers one T cell receptor beta chain sequence. Its antigen is still unknown. This entry comes from a study of cytomegalovirus exposure and HLA in healthy donors. Across the study: Across 350 to 500 genotyped donors, about 81% landed in the Caucasian-associated ancestry cluster.

Study results and caveats: In a later analysis, HLA-associated TCR beta chains were more clonally expanded than equally common others.

The V and J ends lost 8 bases and 5 bases, in that order; junction bases with no gene match: 9. Germline V gives CDR1 SNHLY, CDR2 FYNNEI. This CDR3 contains 16 residues. The study ran its PCR with 60 Vbeta and 13 Jbeta primers. Only in-frame clones appear in the TCRdb table, and some are missing; sequencing was by immunoSEQ multiplex PCR. The sample includes more than 140,000 clones. This TCR was sampled from a woman younger than 35 in good health and CMV-seronegative. The chain couples TRBV2 to TRBJ2-5; 15 bases agree with TRBD2. Sequencing was performed on PBMCs. CDR3 bases: TGTGCCAGCTCGGGAGGACTAGCGGGAGGGGGGGAGACCCAGTACTTC. Residues: CASSGGLAGGGETQYF. The variable domain in full, with the rest retrieved from reference TRBV2 and TRBJ2-5, is EPEVTQTPSHQVTQMGQEVILRCVPISNHLYFYWYRQILGQKVEFLVSFYNNEISEKSEIFDDQFSVERPDGSNFTLKIRSTKLEDSAMYFCASSGGLAGGGETQYFGPGTRLLVL.